This passage covers 14 T cell receptor beta chains from one sample sequenced in a study of shared clonotypes between healthy human individuals. Sequencing used immunoSEQ multiplex PCR; TCRdb keeps in-frame clones, though not all of them. The repertoire holds about 600,000 clones, with roughly 95% as singletons. Cells designated naive CD8 were CD45RO-negative and were positively selected for CCR7, with terminally differentiated effector memory CD45RA+ cells excluded. The sample was naive CD8+ T cells sorted from blood. The receptors were sampled from a woman under 40 in good health.

The J gene is TRBJ2-2, the V gene TRBV27; D is unclear. Germline V lookup: CDR1 MNHEY, CDR2 SMNVEV (reference sequence). There are 15 residues in the CDR3. V lost 5 bases, J lost 2 bases, and 12 bases lay in between. The CDR3 spells CASSIYLENTGELFF. DNA of the CDR3: TGTGCCAGCAGTATATATCTAGAAAACACCGGGGAGCTGTTTTTT.

This chain connects TRBV5-8 to TRBJ2-7; the match to TRBD2 covers 10 bases. CDR1 SGHTS and CDR2 YDEGEE come from the germline V gene. The junction had 4 bases not matched to a gene; V was cut back by 4 bases and J by 0 bases. This CDR3 region has 15 residues. The CDR3 sequence is CASSPGLANSYEQYF. Written as DNA, the CDR3 is TGTGCCAGCAGCCCGGGACTAGCGAACTCCTACGAGCAGTACTTC. Together with reference TRBV5-8 and TRBJ2-7, the CDR3 gives the full variable domain: EAGVTQSPTHLIKTRGQQATLRCSPISGHTSVYWYQQALGLGLQFLLWYDEGEERNRGNFPPRFSGRQFPNYSSELNVNALELEDSALYLCASSPGLANSYEQYFGPGTRLTVT.

The rearrangement uses TRBV6-5 and TRBJ2-1, with 7 bases fitting TRBD2. V was clipped by 6 bases and J by 4 bases; unmatched bases: 9. Germline values: CDR1 MNHEY, CDR2 SVGAGI. This CDR3 is built from 15 residues. The CDR3 nucleotides read TGTGCCAGCAGCTCTCCGGGGACTAATTACAATGAGCAGTTCTTC. Its translation is CASSSPGTNYNEQFF.

The chain employs TRBV5-8 and TRBJ2-5, with no clear D. Germline-derived CDR1 and CDR2 are SGHTS and YDEGEE. The CDR3 contains 15 residues. V was clipped by 0 bases and J by 4 bases, with 13 bases between them. CDR3 protein: CASSLVLGFRETQYF. The DNA for the CDR3 is TGTGCCAGCAGCTTGGTTCTGGGGTTTCGAGAGACCCAGTACTTC.

Details on this clone: Other DNA sequences within the sample encode an identical CDR3. This chain uses TRBV9 with TRBJ1-5, with D possibly being TRBD1 (6 bases). This CDR3 has 14 residues. V shed 0 bases and J shed 7 bases, with 11 bases lying between them. Per the germline V gene, CDR1 is SGDLS and CDR2 is YYNGEE. The CDR3 DNA is TGTGCCAGCAGCGTAGGAGGGGGAGGACAGCCCCAGCATTTT. It translates to CASSVGGGGQPQHF.

This chain uses TRBV4-1 with TRBJ2-7; possibly TRBD2 for D (6 bases). The CDR3 covers 15 residues. V was pared by 1 base and J by 4 bases, with 14 bases between. Germline assignment: CDR1 MGHRA and CDR2 YSYEKL. DNA of the CDR3: TGCGCCAGCAGCCAAGGGGCCGGGGGAGAGTACGAGCAGTACTTC. This gives the protein CASSQGAGGEYEQYF.

This rearrangement joins TRBV11-2 to TRBJ2-7, with 7 positions matching TRBD2. The CDR3 is 12 amino acids. J gave up 4 bases and V 4 bases, and 1 base lay outside the gene matches. Germline loops: CDR1 SGHAT, CDR2 FQNNGV. The CDR3 region has the DNA TGTGCCAGCAGCTCCGGGGGGTACGAGCAGTACTTC. Residues: CASSSGGYEQYF. The full variable domain, with the rest looked up from reference TRBV11-2 and TRBJ2-7, is EAGVAQSPRYKIIEKRQSVAFWCNPISGHATLYWYQQILGQGPKLLIQFQNNGVVDDSQLPKDRFSAERLKGVDSTLKIQPAKLEDSAVYLCASSSGGYEQYFGPGTRLTVT.

The chain uses TRBV5-1 and TRBJ2-1; no definite D call. V lost 7 bases, J lost 10 bases, and 12 bases lay in between. Germline CDR1 reads SGHRS; CDR2 reads YFSETQ. The CDR3 totals 11 residues. The DNA for the CDR3 is TGCGCCAGCCGGCTGGGGTACGAGCAGTTCTTC. This encodes CASRLGYEQFF.

The CDR3 loop is CASSSSGTPSYEQYF. The CDR3 region has the DNA TGTGCCAGCAGCTCCTCCGGGACACCCTCCTACGAGCAGTACTTC. This sequence joins TRBV13 and TRBJ2-7; D might be TRBD1 (6 bases). There are 15 residues in the CDR3. The V end was cut by 4 bases, the J end by 0 bases, with 13 bases between. Germline V gene data show CDR1 as PRHDT and CDR2 as FYEKMQ (reference sequence).

As DNA, the CDR3 is TGTGCCAGCAGCATACAGGGTCCATTCAATGAGCAGTTCTTC. Translating gives CASSIQGPFNEQFF. The chain couples TRBV5-6 to TRBJ2-1; tentative D call: TRBD1 (6 bases). Germline values: CDR1 SGHDT, CDR2 YYEEEE. V lost 4 bases and J 6 bases, leaving 14 bases between the germline ends. This CDR3 region has 14 residues.

V gene TRBV4-2 combines with J gene TRBJ2-7; TRBD2 matches at 10 bases. Germline CDR1 LGHNA, CDR2 YNFKEQ. The CDR3 runs 16 residues. V was clipped by 3 bases and J by 2 bases; unmatched bases: 7. CDR3 in amino acids: CASSQEAGGTTYEQYF. CDR3 in DNA: TGTGCCAGCAGCCAGGAAGCGGGAGGGACCACCTACGAGCAGTACTTC.

This chain links TRBV11-2 with TRBJ2-5; no reliable D call. This CDR3 is built from 14 residues. Between the trimmed V and J ends, which lost 3 bases and 0 bases, there was a span of 8 bases. The germline V gene encodes CDR1 SGHAT and CDR2 FQNNGV. CDR3 bases: TGTGCCAGCAGCTTTGGCCAGTACCAAGAGACCCAGTACTTC. Translating gives CASSFGQYQETQYF.

The CDR3 spells CASSAAGTMAYTF. The CDR3, as DNA: TGTGCCAGCAGTGCGGCGGGGACTATGGCCTACACCTTC. V gene TRBV28 combines with J gene TRBJ1-2; a possible D gene is TRBD1 (5 bases). This CDR3 region has 13 residues. Germline CDR1 and CDR2: MDHEN and SYDVKM. V lost 5 bases and J 10 bases, leaving 17 bases between the germline ends.

This chain connects TRBV25-1 to TRBJ2-7; 10 bases align to TRBD1. The CDR3 is 16 residues long. Germline trimming cut 4 bases from V and 3 bases from J; bases unmatched to any gene: 9. The germline gives CDR1 MGHDK, CDR2 SYGVNS. The CDR3 nucleotides read TGTGCCAGCAGTGTACCCCGGACAGGGGGAGGCTACGAGCAGTACTTC. It translates to CASSVPRTGGGYEQYF.